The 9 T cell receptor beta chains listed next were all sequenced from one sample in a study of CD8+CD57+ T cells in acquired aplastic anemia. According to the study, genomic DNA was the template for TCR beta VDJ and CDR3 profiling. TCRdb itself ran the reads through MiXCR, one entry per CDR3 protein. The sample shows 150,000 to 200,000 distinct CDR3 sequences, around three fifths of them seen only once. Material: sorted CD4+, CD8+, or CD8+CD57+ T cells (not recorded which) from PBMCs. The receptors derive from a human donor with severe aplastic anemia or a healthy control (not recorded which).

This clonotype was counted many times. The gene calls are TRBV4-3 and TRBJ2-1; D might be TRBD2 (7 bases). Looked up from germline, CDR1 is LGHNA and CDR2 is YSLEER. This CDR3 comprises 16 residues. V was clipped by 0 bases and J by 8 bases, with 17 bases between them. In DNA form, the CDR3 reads TGCGCCAGCAGCCAAGAGAATAGGGGGGGATGGTATGAGCAGTTCTTC. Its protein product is CASSQENRGGWYEQFF.

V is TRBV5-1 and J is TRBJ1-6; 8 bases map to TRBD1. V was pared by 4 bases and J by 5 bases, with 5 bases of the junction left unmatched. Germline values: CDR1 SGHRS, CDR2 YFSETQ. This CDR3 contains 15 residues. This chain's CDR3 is CASSPQGEHNSPLHF. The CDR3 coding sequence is TGCGCCAGCAGCCCACAGGGGGAGCATAATTCACCCCTCCACTTT.

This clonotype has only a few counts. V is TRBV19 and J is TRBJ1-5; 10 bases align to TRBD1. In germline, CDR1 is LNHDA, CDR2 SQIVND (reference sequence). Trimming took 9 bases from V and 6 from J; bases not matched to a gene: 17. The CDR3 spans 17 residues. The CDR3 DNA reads TGTGCCAGCACCCCGGGACAGGGGTTTCTAGTGGGTCAGCCCCAGCATTTT. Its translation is CASTPGQGFLVGQPQHF.

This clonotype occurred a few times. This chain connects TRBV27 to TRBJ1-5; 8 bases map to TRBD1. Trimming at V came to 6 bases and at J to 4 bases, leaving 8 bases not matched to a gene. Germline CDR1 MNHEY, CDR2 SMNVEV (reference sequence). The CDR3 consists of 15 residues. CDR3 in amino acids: CASSTTGGVNQPQHF. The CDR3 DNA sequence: TGTGCCAGCAGCACTACAGGGGGAGTTAATCAGCCCCAGCATTTT.

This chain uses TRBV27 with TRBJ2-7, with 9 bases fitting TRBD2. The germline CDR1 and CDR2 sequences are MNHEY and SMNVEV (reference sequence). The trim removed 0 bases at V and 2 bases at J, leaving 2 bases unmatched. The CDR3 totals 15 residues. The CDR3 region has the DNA TGTGCCAGCAGTTTATCTGGCGGGGGGGCCTACGAGCAGTACTTC. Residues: CASSLSGGGAYEQYF.

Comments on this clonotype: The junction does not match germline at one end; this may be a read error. CDR3 DNA sequence: TGCGCCAGCAGCCTGGACAGGGCCTACGGGCAGTACTTC. As protein: CASSLDRAYGQYF. J is TRBJ2-7 and V is TRBV5-1, with TRBD1 matching 8 bases. Germline V lookup: CDR1 SGHRS, CDR2 YFSETQ. This CDR3 spans 13 amino acids.

CDR3 residues: CSAPGVASGSSTDTQYF. CDR3 DNA sequence: TGCAGTGCCCCCGGGGTTGCTAGCGGGAGTTCAACAGATACGCAGTATTTT. V usage is TRBV20-1 and J usage is TRBJ2-3, with 10 bases that match TRBD2. The CDR3 is 17 residues long. The V segment lost 6 bases and the J segment 3 bases; nucleotides outside the gene matches: 15. Germline CDR1 and CDR2: DFQATT and SNEGSKA (reference sequence).

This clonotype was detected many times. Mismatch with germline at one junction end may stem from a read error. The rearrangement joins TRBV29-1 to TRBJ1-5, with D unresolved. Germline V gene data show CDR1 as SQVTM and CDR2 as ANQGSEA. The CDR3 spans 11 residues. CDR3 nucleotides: TGCAGCGCCCTGATGGTAGGCGGGCGTATTTTT. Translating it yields CSALMVGGRIF. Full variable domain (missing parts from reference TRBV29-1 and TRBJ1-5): SAVISQKPSRDICQRGTSLTIQCQVDSQVTMMFWYRQQPGQSLTLIATANQGSEATYESGFVIDKFPISRPNLTFSTLTVSNMSPEDSSIYLCSALMVGGRIFGDGTRLSIL.

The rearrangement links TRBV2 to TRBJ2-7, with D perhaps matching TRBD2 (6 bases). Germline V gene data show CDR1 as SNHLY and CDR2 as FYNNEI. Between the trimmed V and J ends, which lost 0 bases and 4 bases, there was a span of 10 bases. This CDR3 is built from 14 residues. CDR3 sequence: CASSEAGGGYEQYF. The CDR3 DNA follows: TGTGCCAGCAGTGAAGCGGGAGGAGGATACGAGCAGTACTTC.